These 23 T cell receptor beta chains originate from one sample sequenced in a study of T cell repertoires in cytomegalovirus infection. These TCRs are of unknown antigen specificity. TCRdb reanalysed the reads using MiXCR and keeps one entry per CDR3 protein. The sample consists of about 110,000 distinct CDR3 sequences, less than 55% of them appearing once. Specimen: CD8+ T cells from cultured PBMCs, collected from culture after CMV antigen stimulation. Every receptor here comes from a human donor in good health (CMV status not recorded). Some clones in this sample may be carry-over from other donors' samples.

This clonotype was counted only a few times. This chain joins TRBV7-9 and TRBJ2-7, with 7 bases that match TRBD1. V lost 5 bases to trimming and J lost 3 bases; unmatched junction nucleotides: 7. The CDR3 spans 14 residues. Germline V gene lookup returns CDR1 SEHNR and CDR2 FQNEAQ (reference sequence). The CDR3 region has the DNA TGTGCCAGCAGCCCAGAGGGACAGAACTACGAGCAGTACTTC. This gives the protein CASSPEGQNYEQYF. The full variable domain, its missing parts supplied by reference TRBV7-9 and TRBJ2-7, is DTGVSQNPRHKITKRGQNVTFRCDPISEHNRLYWYRQTLGQGPEFLTYFQNEAQLEKSRLLSDRFSAERPKGSFSTLEIQRTEQGDSAMYLCASSPEGQNYEQYFGPGTRLTVT.

The chain links TRBV2 to TRBJ2-2; 7 bases are a match to TRBD1. V was pared by 4 bases and J by 5 bases, with 7 bases of the junction left unmatched. From germline, CDR1 is SNHLY and CDR2 FYNNEI. CDR3 length equals 15 residues. The CDR3 reads CASSVDRVGTGELFF. As DNA, the CDR3 is TGTGCCAGCAGTGTAGACAGGGTCGGAACCGGGGAGCTGTTTTTT.

The genes are TRBV5-4 and TRBJ1-3; possible D gene TRBD1, 5 bases. Germline-derived CDR1 and CDR2 are SGHNT and YYREEE (reference sequence). V gave up 6 bases and J gave up 2 bases, with 12 bases separating them. CDR3 size: 14 residues. CDR3 region: CASTHRGPGNTIYF. As DNA, the CDR3 is TGTGCCAGCACCCACCGGGGACCTGGAAACACCATATATTTT.

Regarding this clonotype: A clone one base away is much larger, so this may be a read error. As DNA, the CDR3 is TGTGCCGGCAGTTCTACTAGCGGGGGGTTCGATACGCAGTATTTT. It specifies CAGSSTSGGFDTQYF. V and J are TRBV27 and TRBJ2-3; 12 bases fit TRBD2. The CDR3 sequence is 15 residues long. CDR1 and CDR2 (germline): MNHEY, SMNVEV (reference sequence).

This clonotype was seen more than once but under ten times. This chain uses TRBV25-1 with TRBJ2-3; maybe TRBD2 (6 bases). Looked up from germline, CDR1 is MGHDK and CDR2 is SYGVNS. The V and J ends lost 6 bases and 2 bases respectively, with 9 bases between them. The CDR3 runs to 13 residues. The chain's CDR3 is CASSGEATDTQYF. The DNA of the CDR3 is TGTGCCAGCAGCGGGGAGGCCACAGATACGCAGTATTTT.

A remark on this clonotype: One end of the junction is discordant with germline, which a read error may explain. V gene TRBV28 combines with J gene TRBJ2-4; D is unclear. The germline V gene has CDR1 MDHEN and CDR2 SYDVKM. The CDR3 contains 20 residues. CDR3 region: CASSPRGSGPYLPPKIIQYF. In DNA, the CDR3 is TGTGCCAGCAGTCCAAGAGGATCTGGGCCATACCTCCCCCCCAAAATCATTCAGTACTTC.

CDR3 DNA: TGCGCCAGCAGCCAAGAGGAACAGGGGGTTAACGGGGAGCTGTTTTTT. Its translation: CASSQEEQGVNGELFF. The chain combines TRBV4-1 with TRBJ2-2; 8 bases line up with TRBD1. The CDR3 sequence is 16 residues long. V lost 0 bases and J lost 7; bases outside the gene matches: 7. Germline V lookup: CDR1 MGHRA, CDR2 YSYEKL.

The V and J genes are TRBV7-6 and TRBJ2-1; TRBD2 matches 12 bases. Per germline, CDR1 SGHVS and CDR2 FNYEAQ. J lost 9 bases, V lost 2 bases, and 5 bases had no gene match. This CDR3 contains 15 residues. CDR3 bases: TGTGCCAGCAGCTTAACTAGCGGGGGGAATAGTGAGCAGTTCTTC. Translated: CASSLTSGGNSEQFF.

At least ten counts were recorded for this clonotype. The V and J genes are TRBV4-1 and TRBJ2-7, with a possible D match to TRBD1 (5 bases). Germline V gives CDR1 MGHRA, CDR2 YSYEKL. Trimming removed 0 bases at V and 1 base at J, with 13 bases between. CDR3 length: 16 amino acids. This CDR3 reads CASSQESGSPSYEQYF. The DNA of the CDR3 is TGCGCCAGCAGCCAAGAGTCAGGGTCCCCATCCTACGAGCAGTACTTC.

This sequence joins TRBV7-6 and TRBJ2-5; 14 bases align to TRBD2. The germline V gene encodes CDR1 SGHVS and CDR2 FNYEAQ. The length of the CDR3 is 17 residues. V lost 4 bases, J lost 1 base, and 5 bases stayed unmatched. The CDR3, as DNA: TGTGCCAGCAGCTCTCCGACTAGCGGGGGGGCCCAAGAGACCCAGTACTTC. Translation gives CASSSPTSGGAQETQYF.

This clonotype was seen more than once but under ten times. The chain links TRBV27 to TRBJ2-3, with 8 bases that match TRBD2. CDR1 is MNHEY, CDR2 SMNVEV, per germline (reference sequence). The CDR3 consists of 15 residues. After removal of 6 bases from V and 2 bases from J, the junction contained 7 bases not matched to a gene. The CDR3 spells CASRTVAGTTDTQYF. The CDR3 coding sequence is TGTGCCAGCAGGACAGTAGCGGGGACCACAGATACGCAGTATTTT.

The chain employs TRBV6-1 and TRBJ1-2; possible D gene TRBD1, 5 bases. Germline-derived CDR1 and CDR2 are MNHNS and SASEGT. V was clipped by 7 bases and J by 8 bases, with 17 bases between them. The CDR3 runs 13 residues. CDR3 protein: CASTEIGTTGYTF. The CDR3 DNA reads TGTGCCAGCACGGAGATTGGGACGACAGGCTACACCTTC.

The chain joins TRBV27 to TRBJ1-5; D gene unclear. Germline CDR1 and CDR2: MNHEY and SMNVEV (reference sequence). With 3 bases removed from V and 7 bases from J, the gap between germline ends came to 10 bases. This CDR3 has 13 residues. CDR3: CASSLWEGQPQHF. As DNA, the CDR3 is TGTGCCAGCAGTTTGTGGGAGGGACAGCCCCAGCATTTT.

The V and J genes are TRBV7-8 and TRBJ2-2; 7 nucleotides line up with TRBD2. V trimming: 5 bases; J trimming: 6 bases; junction bases outside the gene matches: 6. In germline, CDR1 is SGHVS, CDR2 FQNEAQ. The CDR3 is made up of 14 amino acids. The CDR3 DNA reads TGTGCCAGCAGCCCAAGACTAGCCTCCGGGGAGCTGTTTTTT. Its protein is CASSPRLASGELFF.

The V and J genes are TRBV29-1 and TRBJ1-1; weak D call: TRBD1 (6 bases). Germline V gene lookup returns CDR1 SQVTM and CDR2 ANQGSEA. CDR3 length: 15 amino acids. Trimming shortened V by 3 bases and J by 0 bases, and 14 bases separated the two germline ends. CDR3 sequence (DNA): TGCAGCGTTGAGCTGGGGGCAAGAATGAACACTGAAGCTTTCTTT. Protein product: CSVELGARMNTEAFF.

The J gene is TRBJ1-1, the V gene TRBV4-1; 8 bases match TRBD1. The germline V gene has CDR1 MGHRA and CDR2 YSYEKL. The V gene end was trimmed by 2 bases and the J gene end by 6 bases; junction bases not matched to a gene: 5. The CDR3 sequence is 14 residues long. The chain's CDR3 is CASSQQGALPEAFF. The CDR3 region has the DNA TGCGCCAGCAGCCAACAGGGGGCTCTTCCTGAAGCTTTCTTT.

The chain has TRBV7-2 and TRBJ2-5; perhaps D is TRBD1 or TRBD2 (5 bases each). CDR3 length equals 15 residues. Germline V CDR1 and CDR2: SGHTA, FQGNSA. V gave up 5 bases and J gave up 2 bases, with 15 bases separating them. CDR3 in DNA: TGTGCCAGCAGCCCGGGACCGGATAGACAAGAGACCCAGTACTTC. This gives the protein CASSPGPDRQETQYF.

This clonotype was picked up many times. The V and J genes are TRBV27 and TRBJ2-7; 10 bases map to TRBD1. The CDR3 covers 16 residues. The junction had 11 bases not matched to a gene; V was cut back by 6 bases and J by 3 bases. Germline-derived CDR1 and CDR2 are MNHEY and SMNVEV (reference sequence). This CDR3 reads CASSGAGDRGNYEQYF. In DNA, the CDR3 is TGTGCCAGCAGCGGCGCCGGGGACAGGGGAAACTACGAGCAGTACTTC.

This chain links TRBV2 with TRBJ2-3; D not certain. Trimming stripped 7 bases from V and 6 bases from J, with 11 bases between. CDR1 and CDR2 from the germline V gene are SNHLY and FYNNEI. The CDR3 covers 12 residues. CDR3 bases: TGTGCCAGCAAGGACCGAGTGGATACGCAGTATTTT. It yields the protein CASKDRVDTQYF.

This clonotype appeared a few times. This rearrangement joins TRBV28 to TRBJ1-5; TRBD1 aligns across 7 bases. Losses at the gene ends were 5 bases for V and 2 bases for J; bases not matched to a gene: 6. CDR1 MDHEN and CDR2 SYDVKM come from the germline V gene. The CDR3 consists of 15 residues. Here the CDR3 reads CASSHQDRGNQPQHF. The CDR3 nucleotides are TGTGCCAGCAGTCATCAAGACAGGGGCAATCAGCCCCAGCATTTT.

This clonotype has only one observation. The chain uses TRBV20-1 and TRBJ2-1, with D unclear. CDR3 length: 10 amino acids. Per the germline V gene, CDR1 is DFQATT and CDR2 is SNEGSKA (reference sequence). Trimming shortened V by 3 bases and J by 7 bases, and 4 bases separated the two germline ends. This CDR3 is CSASQNEQFF. As DNA, the CDR3 is TGCAGTGCTAGCCAAAATGAGCAGTTCTTC.

This clonotype was found many times. The rearrangement uses TRBV7-9 and TRBJ1-4; 10 bases are shared with TRBD1. The CDR3 has 14 amino acids. Germline values: CDR1 SEHNR, CDR2 FQNEAQ (reference sequence). With 3 bases clipped from V and 7 bases from J, the junction kept 2 bases outside the gene matches. CDR3 DNA sequence: TGTGCCAGCAGCTTGACAGGGGGCGGTGAAAAACTGTTTTTT. It yields the protein CASSLTGGGEKLFF.

The chain combines TRBV3-1 with TRBJ2-2; 7 bases are shared with TRBD2. The CDR3 contains 20 residues. V dropped 1 base and J dropped 0; count of bases not matched to a gene: 14. The germline V gene encodes CDR1 LGHDT and CDR2 YNNKEL (reference sequence). This chain's CDR3 is CASSQAGLLLPRSNTGELFF. The CDR3 DNA reads as TGTGCCAGCAGCCAAGCGGGACTACTACTTCCCCGATCGAACACCGGGGAGCTGTTTTTT.